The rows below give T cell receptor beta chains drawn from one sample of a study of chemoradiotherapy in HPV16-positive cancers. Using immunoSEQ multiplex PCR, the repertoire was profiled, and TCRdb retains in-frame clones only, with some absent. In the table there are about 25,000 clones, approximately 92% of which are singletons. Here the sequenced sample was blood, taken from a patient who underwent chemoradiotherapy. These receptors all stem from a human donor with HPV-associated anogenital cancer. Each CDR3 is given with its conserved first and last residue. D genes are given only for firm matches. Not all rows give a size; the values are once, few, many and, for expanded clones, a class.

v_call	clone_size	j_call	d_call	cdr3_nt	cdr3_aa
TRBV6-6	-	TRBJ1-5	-	TGTGCCAGCAGTTCCTCAGGGGTTCAGCCCCAGCATTTT	CASSSSGVQPQHF
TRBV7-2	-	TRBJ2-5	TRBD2	TGTGCCAGCAGCTTGACTAGCGGGGGTAACCAAGAGACCCAGTACTTC	CASSLTSGGNQETQYF
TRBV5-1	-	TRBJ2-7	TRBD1	TGCGCCAGCAGCCGCCCGGACAGGGGTAACGAGCAGTACTTC	CASSRPDRGNEQYF
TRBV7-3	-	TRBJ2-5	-	TGTGCCAGCAGCTTAGTGGGGGGGCGTACGAAGGTAGAGACCCAGTACTTC	CASSLVGGRTKVETQYF
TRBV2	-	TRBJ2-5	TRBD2	TGTGCCAGCAGCGAAGGGACTAGCGGGTACCAAGAGACCCAGTACTTC	CASSEGTSGYQETQYF
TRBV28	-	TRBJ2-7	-	TGTGCCAGCAGTCCGGCGGTCTACGAGCAGTACTTC	CASSPAVYEQYF
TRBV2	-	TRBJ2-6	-	TGTGCCAGCAGGGCTGGGGCCAACGTCCTGACTTTC	CASRAGANVLTF
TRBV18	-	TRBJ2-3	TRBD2	TGTGCCAGCTCACCACTGGCGGGAGGGTCGCTTAGCACAGATACGCAGTATTTT	CASSPLAGGSLSTDTQYF
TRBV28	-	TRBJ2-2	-	TGTGCCAGCAGTCCCTGGGGCCCGACTTCGAGCACCGGGGAGCTGTTTTTT	CASSPWGPTSSTGELFF
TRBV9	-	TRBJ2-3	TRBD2	TGTGCCAGCAGCGTAGGGCTAGCGGGGGCCGGCGATACGCAGTATTTT	CASSVGLAGAGDTQYF
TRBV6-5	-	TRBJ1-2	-	TGTGCCAGCACCTCGGGCCCTAAAAGAGGGGGCTACACCTTC	CASTSGPKRGGYTF
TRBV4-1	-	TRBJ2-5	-	TGCGCCAGCAGCAAGGGCCAAGAGTACCAAGAGACCCAGTACTTC	CASSKGQEYQETQYF
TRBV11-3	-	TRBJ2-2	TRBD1	TGTGCCAGCAGCTTAGATGTGAGGGGACAGGGGAACACCGGGGAGCTGTTTTTT	CASSLDVRGQGNTGELFF
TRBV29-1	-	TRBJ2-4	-	TGCAGCGTTGAAAGTCCCTCTTCGGGGGAAAACATTCAGTACTTC	CSVESPSSGENIQYF
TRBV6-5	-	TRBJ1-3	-	TGTGCCAGCAGCCCACAGAGCTACTCTGGAAACACCATATATTTT	CASSPQSYSGNTIYF
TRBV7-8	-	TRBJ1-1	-	TGTGCCAGCAGCTTAACCCCCGGGACAAGGAACACTGAAGCTTTCTTT	CASSLTPGTRNTEAFF
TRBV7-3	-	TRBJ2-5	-	TGTGCCAGCAGCTTGGGCGTTACGGGAGAGACCCAGTACTTC	CASSLGVTGETQYF
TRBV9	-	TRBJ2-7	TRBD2	TGTGCCAGCAGCGCTAGCGGGGGGGCCGGAAACGAGCAGTACTTC	CASSASGGAGNEQYF
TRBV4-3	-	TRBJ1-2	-	TGCGCCAGCAGCCAAGATGCACAGGCCTACTATGGCTACACCTTC	CASSQDAQAYYGYTF
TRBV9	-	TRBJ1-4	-	TGTGCCAGCAGCGTAGACTACAGCCTTAATGAAAAACTGTTTTTT	CASSVDYSLNEKLFF
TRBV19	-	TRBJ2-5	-	TGTGCCAGTAGCCGCCGACAGGGAGGGAAAGAGACCCAGTACTTC	CASSRRQGGKETQYF
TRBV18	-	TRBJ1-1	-	TGTGCCAGCTCAGGGGGGTGGAACACTGAAGCTTTCTTT	CASSGGWNTEAFF
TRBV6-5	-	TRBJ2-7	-	TGTGCCAGCAGTTACGAACGGGACTCCTACGAGCAGTACTTC	CASSYERDSYEQYF
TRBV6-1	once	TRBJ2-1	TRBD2	TGTGCCAGCGCAACCGGGACTAGCGGATACAATGAGCAGTTCTTC	CASATGTSGYNEQFF
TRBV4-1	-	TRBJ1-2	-	TGCGCCAGCAGCCAAGGGCAGGGGCACAGCTATGGCTACACCTTC	CASSQGQGHSYGYTF
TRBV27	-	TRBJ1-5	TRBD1	TGTGCCAGCAGTTCCGGACAGGGGTACAATCAGCCCCAGCATTTT	CASSSGQGYNQPQHF
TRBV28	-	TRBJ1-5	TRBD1	TGTGCCAGCAGTCTCCTACAGGGGGTTGCGTATCAGCCCCAGCATTTT	CASSLLQGVAYQPQHF
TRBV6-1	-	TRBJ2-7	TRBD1	TGTGCCAGCAGCTATAGGGGGCTGGAAGAGCAGTACTTC	CASSYRGLEEQYF
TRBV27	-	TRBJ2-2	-	TGTGCCAGCAGTTTTTACCTCCCCCTAGCGAAAGGGGAGCTGTTTTTT	CASSFYLPLAKGELFF
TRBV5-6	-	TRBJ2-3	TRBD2	TGTGCCAGCAGCTCCCGACTAGCGGGGGAGGTAGATACGCAGTATTTT	CASSSRLAGEVDTQYF
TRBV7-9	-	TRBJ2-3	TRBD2	TGTGCCAGCAGCTTAGCGGCTAGCGGGAGCCACACGCAGTATTTT	CASSLAASGSHTQYF
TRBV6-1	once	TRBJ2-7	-	TGTGCCAGCAGTGAACCCTACGAGCAGTACTTC	CASSEPYEQYF
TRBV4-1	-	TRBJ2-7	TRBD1	TGCGCCAGCAGTTACCACAGGGGAGAATCCTACGAGCAGTACTTC	CASSYHRGESYEQYF
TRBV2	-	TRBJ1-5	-	TGTGCCAGCAGTGAGACCACAAGAGCGGGACAGCCCCAGCATTTT	CASSETTRAGQPQHF
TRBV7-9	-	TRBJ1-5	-	TGTGCCAGCAGCTTAGGGAAAGGGTCTTACGGTCAGCCCCAGCATTTT	CASSLGKGSYGQPQHF
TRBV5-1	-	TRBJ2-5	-	TGCGCCAGCAGCGGCGGGGACTTCCGAGGAGAGACCCAGTACTTC	CASSGGDFRGETQYF
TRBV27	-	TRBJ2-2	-	TGTGCCAGCAGTCTTCTGGGGGCCCAAAACACCGGGGAGCTGTTTTTT	CASSLLGAQNTGELFF
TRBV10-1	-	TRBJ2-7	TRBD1	TGCGCCAGCAGTGACGGACAGGGCCCCTACGAGCAGTACTTC	CASSDGQGPYEQYF
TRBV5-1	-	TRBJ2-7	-	TGCGCCAGCAGCTCCCCGTATTACGAGCAGTACTTC	CASSSPYYEQYF
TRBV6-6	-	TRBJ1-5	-	TGTGCCAGCATCGCCGAGGGGCAGCCCCAGCATTTT	CASIAEGQPQHF
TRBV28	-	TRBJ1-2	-	TGTGCCAGCAGTTTCGAACCTTATGGCTACACCTTC	CASSFEPYGYTF
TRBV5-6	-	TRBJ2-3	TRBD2	TGTGCCAGCAGCTTGATGACTAGCGGGGGCACAGATACGCAGTATTTT	CASSLMTSGGTDTQYF
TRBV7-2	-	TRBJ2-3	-	TGTGCCAGCAGCTTAGTGCGGGGACGCACAGATACGCAGTATTTT	CASSLVRGRTDTQYF
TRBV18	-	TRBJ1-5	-	TGTGCCAGCTCACCACTGCCCCCGATGGTCGTAGATCAGCCCCAGCATTTT	CASSPLPPMVVDQPQHF
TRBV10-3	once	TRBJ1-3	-	TGTGCCATCAGGCTGGAAGGAACAGGTGGAAACACCATATATTTT	CAIRLEGTGGNTIYF
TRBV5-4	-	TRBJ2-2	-	TGTGCCAGCAGCCCGGTGAACGGGGAGCTGTTTTTT	CASSPVNGELFF
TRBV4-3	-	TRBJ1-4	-	TGCGCCAGCAGCCAAGATTTCGTAGGGGTACGGGAAAAACTGTTTTTT	CASSQDFVGVREKLFF
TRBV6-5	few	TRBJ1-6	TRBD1	TGTGCCAGCAGCCTGACAGGGGGCGTTAATTCACCCCTCCACTTT	CASSLTGGVNSPLHF
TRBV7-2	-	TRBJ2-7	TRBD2	TGTGCCAGCAGCTTAGCGGGGGGGATCTCCTACGAGCAGTACTTC	CASSLAGGISYEQYF
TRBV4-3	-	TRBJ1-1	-	TGCGCCAGCAGCCAGACTCCGGGCCCAGGGGACACTGAAGCTTTCTTT	CASSQTPGPGDTEAFF
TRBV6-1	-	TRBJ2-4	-	TGTGCCAGCAGTCCAACCACTTGGGCCGGGGACATTCAGTACTTC	CASSPTTWAGDIQYF
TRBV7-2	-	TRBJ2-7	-	TGTGCCAGCAGCTTAGCGTATGCAGGATCCTACGAGCAGTACTTC	CASSLAYAGSYEQYF
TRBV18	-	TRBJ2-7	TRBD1	TGTGCCAGCTCACGGACCGGGACAGGGGTCTACGAGCAGTACTTC	CASSRTGTGVYEQYF
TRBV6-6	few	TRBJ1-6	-	TGTGCCAGCAGTTCCCCAGGGGAGGGGTATTCACCCCTCCACTTT	CASSSPGEGYSPLHF
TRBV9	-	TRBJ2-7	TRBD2	TGTGCCAGCAGCCGGGGTGAGGGGCTAGCGGGAGACGAGCAGTACTTC	CASSRGEGLAGDEQYF
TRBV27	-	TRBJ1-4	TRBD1	TGTGCCAGCAGTCCCCGGGACAGCTCAACTAATGAAAAACTGTTTTTT	CASSPRDSSTNEKLFF
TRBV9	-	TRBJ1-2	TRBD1	TGTGCCAGCAGCGTACTTACCGGGACAGATGGCTACACCTTC	CASSVLTGTDGYTF